This T cell receptor beta chain was captured by sequencing in a study of OX40 agonist ivuxolimab in advanced cancers. Clones were sequenced by immunoSEQ multiplex PCR, and TCRdb holds only the in-frame ones, with some missing. The sample has approximately 30,000 clones, around 84% seen once; the top ten hold roughly an eighth. CDR1 LNHNV and CDR2 YYDKDF come from the germline V gene (reference sequence). The CDR3 loop spans 13 amino acids. Trimming removed 4 bases from V and 4 bases from J, with 10 bases in between. This clonotype originated in an adult with an advanced solid tumor such as melanoma, head and neck, liver or kidney cancer. Here the sequenced sample was CD4+ or CD8+ T cells sorted from blood, taken in a trial of the OX40 agonist ivuxolimab. The J gene is TRBJ1-1, the V gene TRBV15; D is uncertain. The CDR3 bases are TGTGCCACCAGCAATTGGGTCGGCACTGAAGCTTTCTTT. It is translated as CATSNWVGTEAFF.